This T cell receptor (beta chain) emerged from a study of T cell repertoires in cytomegalovirus infection. Study context: CMV infection and matching HLA type were both indicated by public TCR beta signatures.

Trimming pared 3 bases from V and 7 bases from J, leaving 11 bases between. This CDR3 contains 13 residues. Study-level findings and limits: In two of eight donors, the top clonotype was HLA-C-restricted CMV-specific. Identification of carriers of CMV plus the relevant HLA was performed using cumulative public TCR beta family frequency.

In this sample, this clonotype turned up many times. Its antigen is undetermined. Via MiXCR, TCRdb re-called the reads, giving one row per CDR3 protein. Of about 680,000 distinct CDR3 sequences in the sample, 24% were seen once. The gene calls are TRBV12-3 or TRBV12-4 and TRBJ2-3, with D hard to call. This TCR derives from a human donor in good health (CMV status not recorded). Some clones in this sample may be carry-over from other donors' samples. The sample consisted of CD8+ T cells from PBMCs. The CDR3 here is CASSFSLGNTQYF. The CDR3 DNA reads as TGTGCCAGCAGTTTCTCACTGGGGAATACGCAGTATTTT.